This T cell receptor beta chain is from a study of cytomegalovirus exposure and HLA in healthy donors. Primers for the PCR totalled 60 Vbeta and 13 Jbeta. Libraries were prepared by immunoSEQ multiplex PCR; TCRdb keeps only in-frame clonotypes and omits some of them. This sample's table reports 60,000 to 75,000 clones. The sample taken for sequencing was PBMCs. This TCR derives from a woman under 40 in good health and CMV-seronegative.

CDR3 protein: CASSGGPVRLQEQYF. The CDR3 region has the DNA TGCGCCAGCAGCGGGGGCCCTGTAAGGCTACAGGAGCAGTACTTC. The V and J genes are TRBV5-1 and TRBJ2-7, with D tentatively TRBD1 (6 bases). CDR1 and CDR2 from the germline V gene are SGHRS and YFSETQ. Trimming left V 4 bases short and J 7 bases short, with 21 bases between. The CDR3 contains 15 residues.